The source of this TCR beta chain is a study of T cell repertoires in cytomegalovirus infection. About the study: In the study, CMV epitopes included recently identified HLA-C-restricted and well-studied HLA-B-restricted ones. Carrying CMV and the relevant HLA type showed in public TCR beta signatures. General study results and limits: HLA-C-restricted CMV clonotypes gave the most frequent clonotype in two of eight donors. Adding up the frequency of public TCR beta families identified people who carried CMV plus the relevant HLA.

The CDR3 has 13 amino acids. Germline CDR1 is MNHEY and CDR2 is SVGAGI. Trimming removed 10 bases at V and 1 base at J, with 13 bases between. Each CDR3 protein gets one entry after TCRdb re-called the reads with MiXCR. The sample includes approximately 910,000 distinct CDR3 sequences, roughly 30% of them seen just once. In this sample, this clonotype turned up a few times. The antigen is undetermined. This chain links TRBV6-5 with TRBJ1-1, with no clear D. The sample in question was cultured CD8+ T cells from PBMCs, obtained from culture after CMV antigen stimulation. This clonotype was sampled from a human donor in good health (CMV status not recorded). Some clones in this sample may be carry-over from other donors' samples. The CDR3 DNA is TGTGCCACCTTGCTGAGTGGGAACACTGAAGCTTTCTTT. This sequence encodes CATLLSGNTEAFF.